This T cell receptor beta chain was identified during a study of blood T cell repertoires in COVID-19. Turning to the study itself: The United States, Italy and Spain provided the acute and convalescent COVID-19 samples. Sources were T cells, B-cell-depleted T cells, or PBMCs; the material itself was cDNA or gDNA.

Source study methods: It was from reference gene primer amplification that nucleated cell counts were estimated. Method: immunoSEQ multiplex PCR; TCRdb's copy keeps in-frame clones and lacks some. V and J calls and clone size are given by that table; D and trimming were obtained from the DNA. The sample holds roughly 73,000 clones, approximately 90% seen once. V shed 4 bases, J shed 2 bases, and the junction held 9 bases outside the gene matches. The CDR3 consists of 17 residues. Germline lookup yields CDR1 MGHRA and CDR2 YSYEKL. This clonotype originated in a man in his 70s with active or convalescent COVID-19. The specimen was peripheral blood. V and J are TRBV4-1 and TRBJ1-3; TRBD1 matches at 9 bases. The chain's CDR3 is CASSLRTGVGTGNTIYF. The CDR3 nucleotides are TGCGCCAGCAGCCTTAGGACAGGGGTAGGGACTGGAAACACCATATATTTT.